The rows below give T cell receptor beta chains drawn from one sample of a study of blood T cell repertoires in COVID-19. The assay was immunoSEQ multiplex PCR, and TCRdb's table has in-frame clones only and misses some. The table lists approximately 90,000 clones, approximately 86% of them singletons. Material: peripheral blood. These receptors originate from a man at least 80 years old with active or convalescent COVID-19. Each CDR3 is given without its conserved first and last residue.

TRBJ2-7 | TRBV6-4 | ASSDSGSTDPYEQY
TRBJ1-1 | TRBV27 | ASSSLPGQAIAF
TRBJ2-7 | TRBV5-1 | ASSPTSGSFEQY
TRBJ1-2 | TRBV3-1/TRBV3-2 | ASSQRQIHYGYT
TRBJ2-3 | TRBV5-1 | ASSLALVAGAGDTQY
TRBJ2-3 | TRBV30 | AWSRRLAGGADTQY
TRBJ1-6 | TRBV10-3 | AISAFTGTENSPLH
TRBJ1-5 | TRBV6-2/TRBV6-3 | ASSYQQGFGNQPQH
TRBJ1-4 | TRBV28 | ASQARDGKLF
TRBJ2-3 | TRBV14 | ASSRNQGVADTQY
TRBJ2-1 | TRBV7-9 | ASTIRLAGNDEQF
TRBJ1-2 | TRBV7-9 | ASSLGEYGYT
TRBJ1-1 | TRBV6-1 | ASSEARYTEAF
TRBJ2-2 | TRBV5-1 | ASSLVYQANTGELF
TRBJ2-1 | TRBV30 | AWSVQGPNEQF
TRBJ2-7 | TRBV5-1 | ASSRGLGNEQY
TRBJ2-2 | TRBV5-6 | ASSFEGLTSSPRELF
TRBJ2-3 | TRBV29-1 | SVSRDSTDTQY
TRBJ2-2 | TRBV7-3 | ASSPRGEVSGELF
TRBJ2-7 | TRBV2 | ASSEWQTNEQY
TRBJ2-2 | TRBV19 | ASNTGNTGELF
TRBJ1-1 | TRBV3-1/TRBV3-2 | ASSQGVDRNTEAF
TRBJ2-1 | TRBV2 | ASRKSYREGYNEQF
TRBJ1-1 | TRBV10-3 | ASAGAAGTEAF
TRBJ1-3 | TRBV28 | ASNPDSYSGNTIY
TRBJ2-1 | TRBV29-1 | SRSDGPSVEQF
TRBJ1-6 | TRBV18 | ASSRDKVVSPLH
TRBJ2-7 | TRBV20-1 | SASALAGTYEQY
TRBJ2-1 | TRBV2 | ATSSGSSYNEQF
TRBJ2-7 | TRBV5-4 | ASSPGGGRTYEQY
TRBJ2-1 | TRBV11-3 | ASSLRDSYNEQF
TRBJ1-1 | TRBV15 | ATSSPGTAHGTEAF
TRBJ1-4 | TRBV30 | AWRRGQGAEKLF
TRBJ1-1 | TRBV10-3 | ATQRGRGNTEAF
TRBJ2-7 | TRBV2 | ASSASSGLTYEQY
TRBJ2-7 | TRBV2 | ASRELAGEQY
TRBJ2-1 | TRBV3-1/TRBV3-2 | ASSRNSNEQF
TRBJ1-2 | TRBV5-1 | ASSLGGLGYGYT
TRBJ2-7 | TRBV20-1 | SALKEVGQY
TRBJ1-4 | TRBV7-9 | ATSFYGNEKLF
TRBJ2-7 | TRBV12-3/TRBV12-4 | ASRRLSSYEQY
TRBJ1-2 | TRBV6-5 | ASSYGNYGYT
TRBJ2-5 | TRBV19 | ASSNRQGASQETQY
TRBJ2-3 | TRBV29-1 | SVEVHSTDTQY
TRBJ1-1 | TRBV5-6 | ASSLGQEAF